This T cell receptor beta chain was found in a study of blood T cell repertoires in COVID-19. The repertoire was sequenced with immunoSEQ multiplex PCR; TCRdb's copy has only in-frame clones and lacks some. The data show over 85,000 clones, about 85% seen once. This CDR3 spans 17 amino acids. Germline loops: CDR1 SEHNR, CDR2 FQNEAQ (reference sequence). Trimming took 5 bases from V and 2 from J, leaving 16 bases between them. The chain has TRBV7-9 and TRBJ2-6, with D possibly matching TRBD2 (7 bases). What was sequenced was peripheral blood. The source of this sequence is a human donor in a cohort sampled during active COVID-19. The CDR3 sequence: CASSLQTGGPGANVLTF. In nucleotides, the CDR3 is TGTGCCAGCAGCCTCCAGACGGGGGGCCCTGGGGCCAACGTCCTGACTTTC.